Following are 22 T cell receptor beta chains from one sample sequenced in a study of OX40 agonist ivuxolimab in advanced cancers. Libraries were prepared by immunoSEQ multiplex PCR; TCRdb keeps only in-frame clonotypes and omits some of them. The sample consists of tens of thousands of clones, about 85% of them appearing once. The starting material was CD4+ or CD8+ T cells sorted from blood, obtained in a trial of the OX40 agonist ivuxolimab. The receptors come from an adult with an advanced solid tumor such as melanoma, head and neck, liver or kidney cancer.

The chain links TRBV7-9 to TRBJ2-1; 11 bases match TRBD2. This CDR3 is built from 13 residues. Germline CDR1 SEHNR, CDR2 FQNEAQ (reference sequence). CDR3 coding DNA: TGTGCAAAGCTAACTAGCGGGAGCAATGAGCAGTTCTTC. Translated: CAKLTSGSNEQFF.

The rearrangement links TRBV7-2 to TRBJ2-5, with TRBD1 matching over 7 bases. Unmatched junction bases numbered 1, after V lost 1 base and J lost 5 bases. This CDR3 contains 13 residues. Germline CDR1 is SGHTA and CDR2 is FQGNSA. Here the CDR3 reads CASSLEQGETQYF. The DNA for the CDR3 is TGTGCCAGCAGCTTAGAACAGGGGGAGACCCAGTACTTC.

The V call is TRBV7-6, the J call TRBJ2-3; D unresolved. Between the trimmed V and J ends, which lost 2 bases and 0 bases, there was a span of 3 bases. This CDR3 region has 13 residues. Germline CDR1 reads SGHVS; CDR2 reads FNYEAQ. The CDR3 loop is CASSLQSTDTQYF. CDR3 nucleotides: TGTGCCAGCAGCTTACAGAGCACAGATACGCAGTATTTT.

This clone was found a few times. This rearrangement joins TRBV28 to TRBJ1-6; D may be TRBD1 (5 bases). The V end was cut by 4 bases, the J end by 10 bases, with 14 bases between. The germline V gene encodes CDR1 MDHEN and CDR2 SYDVKM. This CDR3 is built from 14 residues. The CDR3 region is CASSSPGQSSPLHF. CDR3 DNA sequence: TGTGCCAGCAGTTCCCCGGGGCAATCCTCACCCCTCCACTTT.

V and J are TRBV19 and TRBJ2-5, with 13 nucleotides matching TRBD2. CDR1 LNHDA and CDR2 SQIVND come from the germline V gene (reference sequence). The junction had 6 bases not matched to a gene; V was cut back by 3 bases and J by 5 bases. The CDR3 sequence is 16 residues long. In DNA form, the CDR3 reads TGTGCCAGTAGTATTGGACTAGCGGGAGAGGGGGAGACCCAGTACTTC. The encoded protein is CASSIGLAGEGETQYF.

The genes are TRBV28 and TRBJ1-1, with D perhaps matching TRBD1 (5 bases). V dropped 4 bases and J dropped 4 bases, with 16 bases sitting between them. In germline, CDR1 is MDHEN, CDR2 SYDVKM. CDR3 length: 15 residues. The CDR3 protein is CASSYPRGTATEAFF. The CDR3 region has the DNA TGTGCCAGCAGTTACCCCCGGGGCACCGCCACTGAAGCTTTCTTT.

The CDR3 bases are TGTGCCAGCGCCGACGTCTTGAACACTGAAGCTTTCTTT. This gives the protein CASADVLNTEAFF. The rearrangement joins TRBV6-5 to TRBJ1-1; unclear D gene. V shed 8 bases and J shed 0 bases, with 10 bases lying between them. Per germline, CDR1 MNHEY and CDR2 SVGAGI. This CDR3 region has 13 residues.

The chain recombines TRBV7-2 with TRBJ2-5; 12 bases are shared with TRBD2. The V gene end was trimmed by 1 base and the J gene end by 4 bases; junction bases not matched to a gene: 4. The CDR3 consists of 16 residues. The V gene's germline CDR1 is SGHTA and CDR2 FQGNSA. The CDR3 is CASSLGASGGVETQYF. As DNA, the CDR3 is TGTGCCAGCAGCTTAGGGGCTAGCGGGGGGGTAGAGACCCAGTACTTC.

As regards this clone: The junction departs from germline at one end; a sequencing error may be responsible. The chain joins TRBV7-7 to TRBJ1-1; weak D call: TRBD1 (5 bases). The germline V gene encodes CDR1 SSHAT and CDR2 FNYEAQ (reference sequence). The CDR3 consists of 14 residues. The CDR3 DNA reads as TGTGCTAGCAGCACCTTCGACAGGAACACTGAAGCTTTCTTT. Translating it yields CASSTFDRNTEAFF.

Remarks on this clone: It is unclear where the CDR3 begins or ends on the DNA, so no DNA is shown, and the CDR3 is as TCRdb lists it. This chain connects TRBV7-6 to TRBJ2-2. The CDR3 is 16 amino acids long, termini counted. Germline V gives CDR1 SGHVS, CDR2 FNYEAQ. CDR3 residues: CASSQMSLGNTGELFF.

The chain couples TRBV7-9 to TRBJ1-2; D is uncertain. Germline values: CDR1 SEHNR, CDR2 FQNEAQ (reference sequence). Trimming pared 5 bases from V and 7 bases from J, leaving 11 bases between. This CDR3 spans 12 amino acids. CDR3: CASSPSPSGYTF. CDR3 nucleotide sequence: TGTGCCAGCAGCCCGAGTCCATCTGGCTACACCTTC.

The chain carries TRBV28 and TRBJ2-6; TRBD1 might be the D (6 bases). The germline CDR1 and CDR2 sequences are MDHEN and SYDVKM. The CDR3 spans 15 residues. V lost 2 bases and J 2 bases, leaving 7 bases between the germline ends. The CDR3 nucleotides read TGTGCCAGCAGTTTAACAGGGACTGGGGCCAACGTCCTGACTTTC. Its translation is CASSLTGTGANVLTF.

This chain connects TRBV6-1 to TRBJ1-2, with no clear D. The CDR3 is made up of 14 amino acids. CDR1 MNHNS and CDR2 SASEGT come from the germline V gene. The ends were cut back, 0 bases at V and 8 bases at J, with 13 bases in the middle. The CDR3 DNA follows: TGTGCCAGCAGTGAAGCGAGCGGGGAGTGGGGCTACACCTTC. This translates into CASSEASGEWGYTF.

The chain couples TRBV7-9 to TRBJ2-1; TRBD2 agrees at 9 bases. In germline, CDR1 is SEHNR, CDR2 FQNEAQ (reference sequence). The CDR3 consists of 14 residues. J was trimmed by 7 bases and V by 4 bases; bases with no gene match: 5. The CDR3 DNA follows: TGTGCCAGCAGCTGGGGACTAGCTGGGAATGAGCAGTTCTTC. This encodes CASSWGLAGNEQFF. Drawing the rest from reference TRBV7-9 and TRBJ2-1, the complete variable domain is DTGVSQNPRHKITKRGQNVTFRCDPISEHNRLYWYRQTLGQGPEFLTYFQNEAQLEKSRLLSDRFSAERPKGSFSTLEIQRTEQGDSAMYLCASSWGLAGNEQFFGPGTRLTVL.

The chain has TRBV5-4 and TRBJ2-3; D unresolved. Germline V gives CDR1 SGHNT, CDR2 YYREEE (reference sequence). Trimming took 0 bases from V and 0 from J, leaving 11 bases between them. There are 16 residues in the CDR3. The CDR3 bases are TGTGCCAGCAGCTTGGCCTTGAGCGCTAGCACAGATACGCAGTATTTT. Encoded protein: CASSLALSASTDTQYF.

The chain combines TRBV15 with TRBJ2-7, with D perhaps matching TRBD1 (6 bases). The CDR3 loop spans 17 amino acids. Germline V gene sequence: CDR1 LNHNV, CDR2 YYDKDF (reference sequence). Trimming took off 0 bases at V and 0 bases at J, with 15 bases between the two ends. The CDR3 sequence is CATSRDSQTGSSYEQYF. The CDR3, as DNA: TGTGCCACCAGCAGAGATTCACAGACAGGCAGCTCCTACGAGCAGTACTTC.

The J gene is TRBJ2-1, the V gene TRBV4-1; a possible D gene is TRBD2 (8 bases). The CDR3 has 15 residues. Germline CDR1 and CDR2: MGHRA and YSYEKL. Trimming took 0 bases from V and 9 from J, leaving 15 bases between them. The CDR3 protein is CASSQDLGRGLEQFF. The CDR3 coding sequence is TGCGCCAGCAGCCAAGATCTCGGGAGGGGGCTTGAGCAGTTCTTC.

This clone appeared a single time. The chain recombines TRBV28 with TRBJ1-1; D not certain. V lost 7 bases, J lost 7 bases, and 19 bases lay in between. Germline CDR1 and CDR2: MDHEN and SYDVKM. The CDR3 extends over 14 amino acids. CDR3 nucleotide sequence: TGTGCCAGCAATCGGTTACCGCCGAGGATTGAAGCTTTCTTT. It translates to CASNRLPPRIEAFF.

This chain joins TRBV6-6 and TRBJ2-2, with TRBD2 matching over 10 bases. Germline trimming cut 5 bases from V and 0 bases from J; bases unmatched to any gene: 0. The length of the CDR3 is 15 residues. The germline CDR1 and CDR2 sequences are MNHNY and SVGAGI (reference sequence). CDR3 in DNA: TGTGCCAGCAGTACTAGCGGGGCGAACACCGGGGAGCTGTTTTTT. This codes for CASSTSGANTGELFF.

The chain combines TRBV29-1 with TRBJ2-1, with no clear D. V lost 7 bases, J lost 1 base, and 14 bases lay in between. The CDR3 contains 14 residues. Looked up from germline, CDR1 is SQVTM and CDR2 is ANQGSEA. Here the CDR3 DNA reads TGCAGCGCTGCCCCAGCGCCTTCCTACAATGAGCAGTTCTTC. Encoded protein: CSAAPAPSYNEQFF.

The J gene is TRBJ2-7, the V gene TRBV5-1; TRBD2 matches at 8 bases. V lost 8 bases to trimming and J lost 5 bases; unmatched junction nucleotides: 21. The CDR3 covers 17 residues. The germline V gene encodes CDR1 SGHRS and CDR2 YFSETQ. CDR3 bases: TGCGCCAGTAGACCCGTCCGTGCCCTCCGAGCGGGGGACGAGCAGTACTTC. Protein sequence: CASRPVRALRAGDEQYF. Full variable domain (remainder filled in from reference TRBV5-1 and TRBJ2-7): KAGVTQTPRYLIKTRGQQVTLSCSPISGHRSVSWYQQTPGQGLQFLFEYFSETQRNKGNFPGRFSGRQFSNSRSEMNVSTLELGDSALYLCASRPVRALRAGDEQYFGPGTRLTVT.

The chain links TRBV9 to TRBJ1-5, with D maybe TRBD1 (5 bases). The V end was cut by 0 bases, the J end by 5 bases, with 9 bases between. The germline V gene encodes CDR1 SGDLS and CDR2 YYNGEE. The CDR3 loop spans 14 amino acids. The CDR3 sequence: CASSVGDGYQPQHF. The CDR3, as DNA: TGTGCCAGCAGCGTAGGGGACGGTTATCAGCCCCAGCATTTT.